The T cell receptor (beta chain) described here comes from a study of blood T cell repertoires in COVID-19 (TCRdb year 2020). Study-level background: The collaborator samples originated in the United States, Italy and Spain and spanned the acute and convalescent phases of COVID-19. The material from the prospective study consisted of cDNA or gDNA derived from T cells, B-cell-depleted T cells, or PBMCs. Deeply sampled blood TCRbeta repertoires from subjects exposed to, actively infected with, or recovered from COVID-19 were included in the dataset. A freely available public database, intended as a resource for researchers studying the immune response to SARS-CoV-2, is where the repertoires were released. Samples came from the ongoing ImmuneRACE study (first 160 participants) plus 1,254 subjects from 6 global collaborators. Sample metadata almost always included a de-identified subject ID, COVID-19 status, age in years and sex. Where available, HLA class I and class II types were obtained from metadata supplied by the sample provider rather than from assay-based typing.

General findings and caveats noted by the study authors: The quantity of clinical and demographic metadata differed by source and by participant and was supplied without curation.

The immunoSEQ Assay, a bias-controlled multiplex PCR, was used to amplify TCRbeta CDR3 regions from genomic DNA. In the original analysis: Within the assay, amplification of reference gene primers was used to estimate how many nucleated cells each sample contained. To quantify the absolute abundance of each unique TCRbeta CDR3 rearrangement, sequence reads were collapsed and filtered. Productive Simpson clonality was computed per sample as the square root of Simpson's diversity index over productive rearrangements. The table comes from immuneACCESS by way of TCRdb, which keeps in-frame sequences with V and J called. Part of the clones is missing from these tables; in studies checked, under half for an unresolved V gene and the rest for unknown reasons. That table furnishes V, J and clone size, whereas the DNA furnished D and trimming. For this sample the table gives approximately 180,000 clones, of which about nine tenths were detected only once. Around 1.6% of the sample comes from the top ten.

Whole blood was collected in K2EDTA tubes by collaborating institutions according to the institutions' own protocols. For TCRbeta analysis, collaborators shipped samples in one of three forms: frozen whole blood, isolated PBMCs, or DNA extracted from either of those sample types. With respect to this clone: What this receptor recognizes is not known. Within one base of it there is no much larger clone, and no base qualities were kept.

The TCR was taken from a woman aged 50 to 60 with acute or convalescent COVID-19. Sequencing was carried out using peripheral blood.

In nucleotide form, the sequence is TGTGCCACCAGTGAGTATAGCGGGGGACGTAATGAGCAGTTCTTC. Translated, it reads CATSEYSGGRNEQFF. The sequence is built from TRBV24-1 and TRBJ2-1; TRBD2 agrees with 9 junctional bases. Per the germline V gene, KGHDR is the CDR1 and SFDVKD is the CDR2. Spanning cysteine to phenylalanine, the CDR3 consists of 15 amino acids. This entry keeps only the CDR3 DNA: 45 bases, framed from base 1. Germline trimming amounts to 4 bases on V and 7 bases on J, with 7 as the count of junction bases outside the gene matches.